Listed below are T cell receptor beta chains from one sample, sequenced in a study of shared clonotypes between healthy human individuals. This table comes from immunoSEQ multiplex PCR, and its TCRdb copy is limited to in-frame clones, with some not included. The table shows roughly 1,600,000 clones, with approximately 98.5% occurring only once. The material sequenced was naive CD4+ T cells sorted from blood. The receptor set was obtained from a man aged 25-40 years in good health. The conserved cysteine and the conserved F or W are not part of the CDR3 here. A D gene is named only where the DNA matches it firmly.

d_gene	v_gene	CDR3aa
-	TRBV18	ASSPRDISYEQY
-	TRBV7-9	ASSLGQRKGNTIY
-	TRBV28	ASSLASLGNTIY
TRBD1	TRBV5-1	ASSDPRDRDTGELF
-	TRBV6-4	ASTTGRGSPRDEQF
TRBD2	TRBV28	ASSSIRRAGSTYEQY
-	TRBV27	ASSLGKGHNEKLF
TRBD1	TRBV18	ASSPRGTASNEKLF
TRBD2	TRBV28	ASSSMGLAEETQY
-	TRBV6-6	ASSYSNGNTIY
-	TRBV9	ASKPSEYNEQF
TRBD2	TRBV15	ATSREAGGTNEQF
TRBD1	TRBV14	ASSQDTGGLAEQF
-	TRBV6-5	ASSLDTSSYNEQF
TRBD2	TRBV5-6	ASSLKAGVLETQY
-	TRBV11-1	ASSPDVGMGGYT
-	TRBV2	ASSENTEAF
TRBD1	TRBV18	ASSPTGGIEAF
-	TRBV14	ASSRTPTTERY
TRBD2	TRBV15	ATSRPPGLAGVAVGNSEQF
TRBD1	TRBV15	ATSFGQGRGQETQY
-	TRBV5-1	ASSPDGSETQY
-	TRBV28	ASSLRGNVDEQY
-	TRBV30	AWSRGGNEQF
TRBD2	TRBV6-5	ASSRLAGVYEQF
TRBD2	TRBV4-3	ASSRALTSGSLYEQF
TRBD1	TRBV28	ASSLFRTGSNEQY
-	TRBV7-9	ASSLASSSYYEQY
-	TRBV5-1	ASSFPPGKLSTDTQY
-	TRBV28	ASSFSGRGNTIY
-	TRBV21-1	ASSLKIPGQGALRNIQY
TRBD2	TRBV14	ASSSRRSGLTNYNEQF
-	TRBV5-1	ASRAEPTYNEQF
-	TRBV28	ASTSFNEQF
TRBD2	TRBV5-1	ASSFPGLAYNEQF
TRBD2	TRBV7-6	ASSFLAGVGSYNEQF
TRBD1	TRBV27	ASSITGGSGNTIY
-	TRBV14	ASSQEEGLLSRKTQY
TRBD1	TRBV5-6	ASSRMTGTPLNYEQY
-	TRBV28	ASRDLGFSYEQY
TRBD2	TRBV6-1	ASSEPGLGGNNEQF
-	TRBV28	ASSSPEGGEQY
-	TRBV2	ASSELQETQY
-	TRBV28	ASSLWGLSSNQPQH